The rows below give T cell receptor beta chains drawn from one sample of a study of shared clonotypes between healthy human individuals. Some clones are missing from TCRdb's copy, which holds only in-frame ones; the method was immunoSEQ multiplex PCR. Among approximately 1.5 million clones listed, roughly 98.5% were seen once. What was sequenced was naive CD4+ T cells sorted from blood. Source of these receptors: a man aged 25-40 years in good health. Both conserved end residues are part of each CDR3. The order of the fields is V gene, D gene, J gene, clone size, CDR3 length, CDR3 DNA, CDR3 protein. A D gene is named only where the DNA matches it firmly. Clone size is given for some rows only: seen once, a few or many times, or a class if the clone is expanded.

V: TRBV7-3; D: -; J: TRBJ2-6; size: -; length: 14; DNA: TGTGCCAGCAGCTCCTCTCGGGAGGCCAACGTCCTGACTTTC; CDR3: CASSSSREANVLTF
V: TRBV19; D: -; J: TRBJ1-5; size: -; length: 15; DNA: TGTGCCAGTAGTATAGTAGCGGATTCCAATCAGCCCCAGCATTTT; CDR3: CASSIVADSNQPQHF
V: TRBV5-1; D: TRBD1; J: TRBJ1-1; size: -; length: 14; DNA: TGCGCCAGCAGCCCCCAGGGGGCAAACACTGAAGCTTTCTTT; CDR3: CASSPQGANTEAFF
V: TRBV7-6; D: -; J: TRBJ2-7; size: -; length: 15; DNA: TGTGCCAGCAGCCGGGGACCTCTGGGGATCTACGAGCAGTACTTC; CDR3: CASSRGPLGIYEQYF
V: TRBV6-5; D: -; J: TRBJ2-7; size: -; length: 15; DNA: TGTGCCAGCAGAACTCTAGCGTCCAGCTCCTACGAGCAGTACTTC; CDR3: CASRTLASSSYEQYF
V: TRBV30; D: -; J: TRBJ2-7; size: -; length: 11; DNA: TGTGCCTGGAGCGCAGTTTACGAGCAGTACTTC; CDR3: CAWSAVYEQYF
V: TRBV14; D: -; J: TRBJ1-5; size: -; length: 17; DNA: TGTGCCAGCAGCCAAGAGGTAAGGGAATGGAGTCATCAGCCCCAGCATTTT; CDR3: CASSQEVREWSHQPQHF
V: TRBV7-8; D: -; J: TRBJ2-1; size: -; length: 15; DNA: TGTGCCAGCAGCCCCCAGGGTAGGGTCTACAATGAGCAGTTCTTC; CDR3: CASSPQGRVYNEQFF
V: TRBV4-3; D: -; J: TRBJ2-1; size: -; length: 18; DNA: TGCGCCAGCAGCCAAGATAGCTGGCGGGCCTGGACCTACAATGAGCAGTTCTTC; CDR3: CASSQDSWRAWTYNEQFF
V: TRBV5-1; D: TRBD1; J: TRBJ2-3; size: -; length: 16; DNA: TGCGCCAGCAGCCCCGTCCCGGGACAGGGGACAGATACGCAGTATTTT; CDR3: CASSPVPGQGTDTQYF
V: TRBV18; D: TRBD2; J: TRBJ2-3; size: -; length: 16; DNA: TGTGCCAGCTCACCACTTCCGGGAGGGAGCACAGATACGCAGTATTTT; CDR3: CASSPLPGGSTDTQYF
V: TRBV4-3; D: -; J: TRBJ2-3; size: -; length: 15; DNA: TGCGCCAGCAGCCCCAGGGGGGGTGGCACAGATACGCAGTATTTT; CDR3: CASSPRGGGTDTQYF
V: TRBV5-4; D: TRBD2; J: TRBJ2-1; size: -; length: 16; DNA: TGTGCCAGCAGCTTGTATGCGGGAGGGCCAAACCATGAGCAGTTCTTC; CDR3: CASSLYAGGPNHEQFF
V: TRBV28; D: TRBD1; J: TRBJ1-1; size: -; length: 16; DNA: TGTGCCAGCAGTTTCTCGCGAAAGGGGGCCAACACTGAAGCTTTCTTT; CDR3: CASSFSRKGANTEAFF
V: TRBV18; D: -; J: TRBJ2-7; size: -; length: 13; DNA: TGTGCCAGCCCATGGACTGAAGGCTACGAGCAGTACTTC; CDR3: CASPWTEGYEQYF
V: TRBV7-9; D: -; J: TRBJ1-1; size: -; length: 16; DNA: TGTGCCAGCAGCTTTTTGAAAAGACAGAAAAACACTGAAGCTTTCTTT; CDR3: CASSFLKRQKNTEAFF
V: TRBV9; D: TRBD2; J: TRBJ2-4; size: -; length: 16; DNA: TGTGCCAGCAGCGACGGCGGGGGACCCATGCTCAACATTCAGTACTTC; CDR3: CASSDGGGPMLNIQYF
V: TRBV28; D: -; J: TRBJ1-2; size: once; length: 15; DNA: TGTGCCAGCAGTTTTTCTGGCAGCACAAACTATGGCTACACCTTC; CDR3: CASSFSGSTNYGYTF
V: TRBV18; D: -; J: TRBJ2-3; size: -; length: 13; DNA: TGTGCCAGCTTTATACGGGGTGCAGATACGCAGTATTTT; CDR3: CASFIRGADTQYF
V: TRBV7-3; D: TRBD2; J: TRBJ2-7; size: -; length: 15; DNA: TGTGCCAGCAGCTTACGGCCGGGAGGGACCTACGAGCAGTACTTC; CDR3: CASSLRPGGTYEQYF
V: TRBV19; D: -; J: TRBJ2-3; size: -; length: 15; DNA: TGTGCCAGTAGTATTCCCCGCATGAGCACAGATACGCAGTATTTT; CDR3: CASSIPRMSTDTQYF
V: TRBV11-3; D: -; J: TRBJ2-2; size: -; length: 14; DNA: TGTGCCAGCAGCTTGGGAGGCAGCACCGGGGAGCTGTTTTTT; CDR3: CASSLGGSTGELFF
V: TRBV28; D: -; J: TRBJ1-5; size: -; length: 13; DNA: TGTGCCAGCAGTTTCCGTTACGATCAGCCCCAGCATTTT; CDR3: CASSFRYDQPQHF
V: TRBV4-1; D: TRBD2; J: TRBJ2-1; size: -; length: 17; DNA: TGCGCCAGCAGCCAAAGAATTAGCGGGAGCCCTTACAATGAGCAGTTCTTC; CDR3: CASSQRISGSPYNEQFF
V: TRBV5-1; D: TRBD2; J: TRBJ2-1; size: -; length: 18; DNA: TGCGCCAGCAGCTTGACCGGGGTTCGAGCGGGAGGCTACAATGAGCAGTTCTTC; CDR3: CASSLTGVRAGGYNEQFF
V: TRBV6-1; D: -; J: TRBJ1-5; size: -; length: 14; DNA: TGTGCCAGCAGTCGACAGGTTAGCAATCAGCCCCAGCATTTT; CDR3: CASSRQVSNQPQHF
V: TRBV6-5; D: -; J: TRBJ2-4; size: -; length: 14; DNA: TGTGCCAGCACCCGGGGGGCTGGGGAAAACATTCAGTACTTC; CDR3: CASTRGAGENIQYF
V: TRBV27; D: -; J: TRBJ1-2; size: -; length: 14; DNA: TGTGCCAGTAAACCCGCGGCAGGGGCCTATGGCTACACCTTC; CDR3: CASKPAAGAYGYTF
V: TRBV9; D: -; J: TRBJ2-5; size: -; length: 12; DNA: TGTGCCAGCAGCGTATTGGGCGAGACCCAGTACTTC; CDR3: CASSVLGETQYF
V: TRBV6-5; D: TRBD2; J: TRBJ2-2; size: once; length: 15; DNA: TGTGCCAGCAGTTACCGGGGTAGCGGGACCGGGGAGCTGTTTTTT; CDR3: CASSYRGSGTGELFF
V: TRBV28; D: -; J: TRBJ1-5; size: -; length: 16; DNA: TGTGCCAGCAGTACCCTCGGATCCCCTAGCAATCAGCCCCAGCATTTT; CDR3: CASSTLGSPSNQPQHF
V: TRBV18; D: -; J: TRBJ2-3; size: -; length: 15; DNA: TGTGCCAGCTCACCGGTCGGGGTCGGCACAGATACGCAGTATTTT; CDR3: CASSPVGVGTDTQYF
V: TRBV5-1; D: TRBD2; J: TRBJ2-7; size: -; length: 14; DNA: TGCGCCAGCAGCCCAGCGGGAGTGGCCTACGAGCAGTACTTC; CDR3: CASSPAGVAYEQYF
V: TRBV27; D: -; J: TRBJ2-1; size: -; length: 13; DNA: TGTGCCAGCAGGGAGCTAGCAGTAAATGAGCAGTTCTTC; CDR3: CASRELAVNEQFF
V: TRBV28; D: -; J: TRBJ2-2; size: -; length: 15; DNA: TGTGCCAGCAGCCCTCCCCAGCCGGGCACCGGGGAGCTGTTTTTT; CDR3: CASSPPQPGTGELFF
V: TRBV5-1; D: TRBD2; J: TRBJ2-5; size: once; length: 16; DNA: TGCGCCAGCAGCTTGCAGGGACTAGGGTCGGGGGAGACCCAGTACTTC; CDR3: CASSLQGLGSGETQYF
V: TRBV7-6; D: -; J: TRBJ2-7; size: -; length: 13; DNA: TGTGCCAGCAGCTTAGCGGCAGGGGTAGAGCAGTACTTC; CDR3: CASSLAAGVEQYF